This T cell receptor beta chain appears in the sequencing data of a study of Ad26.COV2.S vaccination and SARS-CoV-2 variants. Overall study: Once or twice, 56 days apart, Ad26.COV2.S was delivered intramuscularly.

The CDR3 is made up of 16 amino acids. In germline, CDR1 is SGHVS, CDR2 FNYEAQ. V was cut by 1 base and J by 0 bases, with 11 bases left in between. Data came from immunoSEQ multiplex PCR; TCRdb stores just in-frame clones and leaves some out. The sample shows 350,000 to 500,000 clones, approximately 92% of them seen only once. Regarding treatment: roughly 18 received Ad26.COV2.S at low or high dose, single or two shots; about 5 received placebo; per-sample allocation not given. Sampling was done on day 63 after the first vaccine or placebo injection. Donation came from an adult in Boston who was aged 18-55 years. Regarding the study as a whole: The authors reported substantial breadth in spike-specific CD8+ and CD4+ T cell responses after vaccination.

With respect to this clone: What it binds is not known.

This receptor was taken from a person aged 18-65 years who received the Ad26.COV2.S COVID-19 vaccine or a placebo. The V call is TRBV7-6, the J call TRBJ2-3; the D gene is possibly TRBD2 (6 bases). Specimen: peripheral blood, collected in a trial of Ad26.COV2.S vaccine versus placebo. DNA of the CDR3: TGTGCCAGCAGCTTAGTTTGGGGGACTAGCACAGATACGCAGTATTTT. It is translated as CASSLVWGTSTDTQYF.